This TCR beta chain was obtained from a study of spatial heterogeneity in lung cancer. Across the whole study: Alpha-chain sequences were detected in numbers that were consistently lower than beta-chain sequences. Averaged across combinations, each unique TCR and UMI pairing appeared more than ten times in raw reads, which were uncorrected.

Time point reported: sample taken at primary tumor resection. No cell sorting; template was whole RNA from tumor, lung tissue or PBMC. This clonotype was seen more than once but under ten times. The CDR3 consists of 16 residues. V was pared by 3 bases and J by 10 bases, with 25 bases between. The V gene's germline CDR1 is SGHKS and CDR2 YYEKEE (reference sequence). Every cDNA TCR molecule received its own unique molecular identifier. In TCRdb, the 5' RACE reads were re-called with MiXCR into one record per CDR3 protein. The table shows tens of thousands of distinct CDR3 sequences, with about 12% occurring only once.

This material consisted of PBMCs, taken at surgery. The V gene is TRBV5-5, the J gene TRBJ2-5; the D gene is possibly TRBD2 (6 bases). This receptor was identified in a male donor with early-stage non-small cell lung cancer. The CDR3 reads CASSWGLGDTRLGQYF. The CDR3 DNA reads TGTGCCAGCAGCTGGGGGTTAGGTGACACCCGACTAGGCCAGTACTTC.